The 14 T cell receptor beta chains given below trace back to one sample, sequenced in a study. One entry per CDR3 protein results from TCRdb running MiXCR on the RT-PCR reads. The table records hundreds of thousands of distinct CDR3 sequences, over 12% of them present only once. Input material: memory CD4+ T cells from blood. These receptors came from a female donor in good health, serving as a healthy control.

This clonotype showed up just a few times. The chain has TRBV6-4 and TRBJ2-6, with D perhaps being TRBD1 or TRBD2 (5 bases each). The CDR3 consists of 20 residues. Germline V gene data show CDR1 as MRHNA and CDR2 as SNTAGT. V dropped 2 bases and J dropped 0 bases, with 20 bases sitting between them. The CDR3: CASSDRDGIGLGSGANVLTF. CDR3 coding DNA: TGTGCCAGCAGTGACAGGGACGGGATAGGATTGGGCTCTGGGGCCAACGTCCTGACTTTC.

V gene TRBV18 combines with J gene TRBJ2-2, with a tentative D call TRBD2 (6 bases). CDR3 size: 15 residues. V gave up 2 bases and J gave up 4 bases, with 11 bases separating them. CDR1 is KGHSH, CDR2 LQKENI, per germline. For the CDR3, the DNA is TGTGCCAGCTCACCAAAGGTAGCGGTCACCGGGGAGCTGTTTTTT. It specifies CASSPKVAVTGELFF.

J is TRBJ2-6 and V is TRBV4-3; 7 bases match TRBD1. V was clipped by 4 bases and J by 0 bases; unmatched bases: 3. CDR1 LGHNA and CDR2 YSLEER come from the germline V gene. This CDR3 spans 16 amino acids. The chain's CDR3 is CASSRTGNSGANVLTF. The CDR3 DNA follows: TGCGCCAGCAGCCGGACAGGCAACTCTGGGGCCAACGTCCTGACTTTC.

This clonotype has a count of ten or more. V gene TRBV5-1 combines with J gene TRBJ2-7, with TRBD2 matching 8 bases. Losses at the gene ends were 0 bases for V and 6 bases for J; bases not matched to a gene: 8. Germline V CDR1 and CDR2: SGHRS, YFSETQ. This CDR3 spans 15 amino acids. This CDR3 is CASSLARAGEGEQYF. The CDR3 region has the DNA TGCGCCAGCAGCTTGGCACGAGCGGGAGAGGGCGAGCAGTACTTC.

This clonotype was picked up a small number of times. The chain combines TRBV20-1 with TRBJ1-3; D is possibly TRBD1 (6 bases). The CDR3 is 14 residues long. V dropped 6 bases and J dropped 4 bases, with 16 bases sitting between them. In germline, CDR1 is DFQATT, CDR2 SNEGSKA (reference sequence). CDR3 amino acids: CSAPTGLSGNTIYF. DNA of the CDR3: TGCAGTGCACCCACAGGGCTATCGGGAAACACCATATATTTT.

This clonotype appeared many times. This chain links TRBV20-1 with TRBJ1-6, with 7 bases identical to TRBD1. V shed 6 bases and J 0 bases; nucleotides not matched to a gene: 8. Germline values: CDR1 DFQATT, CDR2 SNEGSKA (reference sequence). CDR3 size: 16 residues. The CDR3 DNA sequence: TGCAGTGCCCCCAGGGGGGGAAGCTCCTATAATTCACCCCTCCACTTT. This gives the protein CSAPRGGSSYNSPLHF.

The chain is built from TRBV20-1 and TRBJ1-3; 8 bases are a match to TRBD1. The CDR3 totals 15 residues. CDR1 is DFQATT, CDR2 SNEGSKA, per germline (reference sequence). J lost 4 bases, V lost 2 bases, and 7 bases had no gene match. For the CDR3, the DNA is TGCAGTGCTAGAAGGCAGGGGGCTTCGGGAAACACCATATATTTT. Amino acids: CSARRQGASGNTIYF.

The CDR3 DNA sequence: TGTGCCAGCAGCAAAGACAGGGGGGGTGAAAAACTGTTTTTT. Encoded protein: CASSKDRGGEKLFF. V gene TRBV7-8 combines with J gene TRBJ1-4, with TRBD1 identical over 9 bases. This CDR3 contains 14 residues. The ends lost 5 bases at V and 7 bases at J; junction bases unmatched: 5. Germline CDR1 reads SGHVS; CDR2 reads FQNEAQ.

This clonotype was detected a few times. V gene TRBV7-2 combines with J gene TRBJ1-4, with D possibly being TRBD1 (6 bases). Trimming stripped 6 bases from V and 4 bases from J, with 15 bases between. Germline V lookup: CDR1 SGHTA, CDR2 FQGNSA. The CDR3 spans 15 residues. CDR3 sequence reads: CASRLRGVLNEKLFF. CDR3 bases: TGTGCCAGCAGACTCAGGGGCGTACTTAATGAAAAACTGTTTTTT. Full variable domain (missing parts from reference TRBV7-2 and TRBJ1-4): GAGVSQSPSNKVTEKGKDVELRCDPISGHTALYWYRQSLGQGLEFLIYFQGNSAPDKSGLPSDRFSAERTGGSVSTLTIQRTQQEDSAVYLCASRLRGVLNEKLFFGSGTQLSVL.

There are a few counts of this clonotype. The genes are TRBV12-3 or TRBV12-4 and TRBJ1-5; D is unclear. CDR3 size: 13 residues. The V end lost 10 bases, the J end lost 0 bases, and 10 bases lay between the germline ends. The CDR3 coding sequence is TGTGCCACGGGAGTAAATAGCAATCAGCCCCAGCATTTT. It yields the protein CATGVNSNQPQHF.

This clonotype occurred many times. The rearrangement joins TRBV13 to TRBJ2-2; D is undetermined. The CDR3 loop spans 14 amino acids. The V and J ends lost 4 bases and 2 bases respectively, with 8 bases between them. Germline V gives CDR1 PRHDT, CDR2 FYEKMQ (reference sequence). The CDR3 coding sequence is TGTGCCAGCAGCTCGGGCCGCAACACCGGGGAGCTGTTTTTT. Amino acid sequence: CASSSGRNTGELFF. The full variable domain, rest sourced from reference TRBV13 and TRBJ2-2, is AAGVIQSPRHLIKEKRETATLKCYPIPRHDTVYWYQQGPGQDPQFLISFYEKMQSDKGSIPDRFSAQQFSDYHSELNMSSLELGDSALYFCASSSGRNTGELFFGEGSRLTVL.

V and J are TRBV7-2 and TRBJ1-1; the D is unclear. There are 13 residues in the CDR3. Trimming stripped 4 bases from V and 8 bases from J, with 14 bases between. Germline assignment: CDR1 SGHTA and CDR2 FQGNSA. CDR3 loop: CASSSSPWGEAFF. DNA for the CDR3: TGTGCCAGCAGCTCCTCCCCTTGGGGAGAAGCTTTCTTT.

This clonotype appeared a few times. This sequence joins TRBV5-6 and TRBJ1-2, with 11 nucleotides matching TRBD1. There are 17 residues in the CDR3. Per the germline V gene, CDR1 is SGHDT and CDR2 is YYEEEE. Trimming took 4 bases from V and 5 from J; bases not matched to a gene: 13. The CDR3 DNA sequence: TGTGCCAGCAGCCCGCCGGGACAGGGGGGTCTTAGGTATGGCTACACCTTC. Translating it yields CASSPPGQGGLRYGYTF. Together with reference TRBV5-6 and TRBJ1-2, the CDR3 gives the full variable domain: DAGVTQSPTHLIKTRGQQVTLRCSPKSGHDTVSWYQQALGQGPQFIFQYYEEEERQRGNFPDRFSGHQFPNYSSELNVNALLLGDSALYLCASSPPGQGGLRYGYTFGSGTRLTVV.

This chain uses TRBV20-1 with TRBJ1-2; no clear D. V was cut by 4 bases and J by 3 bases, with 15 bases left in between. Germline V lookup: CDR1 DFQATT, CDR2 SNEGSKA (reference sequence). This CDR3 has 14 amino acids. CDR3 nucleotides: TGCAGTGCTACCGGACCAACCCGAGACTATGGCTACACCTTC. It encodes CSATGPTRDYGYTF.